Each of the 32 T cell receptor beta chains below was sequenced from the same sample in a study of beta chain features in type 1 diabetes. Expressed TCRB transcripts were sequenced, since all the RNA that had been isolated was reverse transcribed. Profiling relied on immunoSEQ multiplex PCR, and the TCRdb table lists in-frame clones only, not all of them. The table has some 900,000 clones, 17% seen once. Sample: naive CD4+ T cells from blood. The receptors originated from a woman aged 18-30 years in good health.

J is TRBJ2-7 and V is TRBV28; D might be TRBD2 (5 bases). Trimming cost V 5 bases and J 12 bases, with 14 bases left between them. The CDR3 loop spans 11 amino acids. Germline CDR1 and CDR2: MDHEN and SYDVKM. The DNA of the CDR3 is TGTGCCAGCAGTGCCACTAGGAATCTGTACTTC. The encoded protein is CASSATRNLYF. Full variable domain (outside the CDR3, taken from reference TRBV28 and TRBJ2-7): DVKVTQSSRYLVKRTGEKVFLECVQDMDHENMFWYRQDPGLGLRLIYFSYDVKMKEKGDIPEGYSVSREKKERFSLILESASTNQTSMYLCASSATRNLYFGPGTRLTVT.

This clone occurred a few times. The DNA for the CDR3 is TGTGCCAGCAGCGGACTGGACCCATTCGAGCAGTACTTC. It encodes CASSGLDPFEQYF. This rearrangement joins TRBV7-2 to TRBJ2-5; TRBD2 might be the D (5 bases). The end of the DNA is better explained by TRBJ2-7, so the J call may be wrong. CDR3 length equals 13 residues. CDR1 is SGHTA, CDR2 FQGNSA, per germline.

The V and J genes are TRBV7-8 and TRBJ2-7; tentatively, D is TRBD2 (5 bases). Germline V gene lookup returns CDR1 SGHVS and CDR2 FQNEAQ. The CDR3 extends over 15 amino acids. Trimming took off 5 bases at V and 3 bases at J, with 17 bases between the two ends. CDR3 region: CASSESTGEGYEQYF. DNA for the CDR3: TGTGCCAGCAGCGAGTCGACCGGAGAGGGCTACGAGCAGTACTTC.

This clone has just a few counts. CDR3 loop: CASSQPGTESTDTQYF. In DNA, the CDR3 is TGCGCCAGCAGCCAACCCGGGACAGAGAGCACAGATACGCAGTATTTT. This chain connects TRBV5-1 to TRBJ2-3; 7 nucleotides line up with TRBD1. Trimming took 4 bases from V and 0 from J; bases not matched to a gene: 8. The V gene's germline CDR1 is SGHRS and CDR2 YFSETQ. The CDR3 covers 16 residues.

In the case of this clone: As the CDR3 is not closed by the conserved phenylalanine or tryptophan, this likely results from a read error. The chain recombines TRBV28 with TRBJ2-4; D remains ambiguous. CDR3 length equals 14 residues. Germline V gives CDR1 MDHEN, CDR2 SYDVKM. V was clipped by 3 bases and J by 2 bases, with 8 bases between them. The CDR3 here is CASSLDRPKNIQYY. The CDR3 coding sequence is TGTGCCAGCAGTTTGGACCGACCCAAAAACATTCAGTACTAC.

The rearrangement links TRBV25-1 to TRBJ2-7; 10 positions match TRBD2. The ends lost 1 base at V and 2 bases at J; junction bases unmatched: 11. The V gene's germline CDR1 is MGHDK and CDR2 SYGVNS. CDR3 size: 18 residues. The CDR3 nucleotides read TGTGCCAGCAGTGAATCAAGGGCCCCTAGCGGGAGCACCTACGAGCAGTACTTC. This gives the protein CASSESRAPSGSTYEQYF.

The chain links TRBV28 to TRBJ1-5; TRBD1 is a possible D gene (6 bases). Germline V gene data show CDR1 as MDHEN and CDR2 as SYDVKM. V was shortened by 4 bases and J by 0 bases, with 10 bases between the two germline ends. The CDR3 loop spans 15 amino acids. CDR3 DNA sequence: TGTGCCAGCAGTTCAGGGGATCATAGCAATCAGCCCCAGCATTTT. It translates to CASSSGDHSNQPQHF.

CDR3 DNA: TGTGCCAGCAGACTAGCGGGAGCCCCCTACGAGCAGTACTTC. Translation: CASRLAGAPYEQYF. V is TRBV6-5 and J is TRBJ2-7; TRBD2 matches 11 bases. Germline V gene data show CDR1 as MNHEY and CDR2 as SVGAGI. Germline trimming cut 6 bases from V and 2 bases from J; bases unmatched to any gene: 3. The CDR3 totals 14 residues.

The rearrangement links TRBV28 to TRBJ2-5; D unresolved. CDR3 length: 12 residues. Germline CDR1 and CDR2: MDHEN and SYDVKM. The V and J ends lost 1 base and 6 bases respectively, with 6 bases between them. The CDR3 protein is CASSLFGQTQYF. CDR3 nucleotides: TGTGCCAGCAGTTTATTTGGCCAGACCCAGTACTTC.

This clone has more than one count but fewer than ten. The rearrangement links TRBV7-2 to TRBJ2-1; D gene ambiguous. CDR3 length: 13 residues. V was pared by 5 bases and J by 8 bases, with 13 bases between. CDR1 and CDR2 from the germline V gene are SGHTA and FQGNSA. The CDR3 reads CASSISFLDEQFF. The DNA of the CDR3 is TGTGCCAGCAGCATCTCCTTCCTGGATGAGCAGTTCTTC.

V and J are TRBV4-2 and TRBJ1-3; D remains unclear. Deletions cut 0 bases from V and 2 bases from J, with 14 bases between. The CDR3 is made up of 17 amino acids. Germline V gene lookup returns CDR1 LGHNA and CDR2 YNFKEQ. DNA of the CDR3: TGTGCCAGCAGCCAAGATATAAGGCGACCGGCTGGAAACACCATATATTTT. Translation: CASSQDIRRPAGNTIYF.

This clone was seen only a few times. This specimen includes other DNA sequences encoding the same CDR3. The chain has TRBV18 and TRBJ2-5, with D uncertain. The CDR3 runs 12 residues. With 5 bases removed from V and 2 bases from J, the gap between germline ends came to 6 bases. Germline-derived CDR1 and CDR2 are KGHSH and LQKENI. The CDR3 DNA reads as TGTGCCAGCTCAGGGCAGCAAGAGACCCAGTACTTC. Amino acids: CASSGQQETQYF.

The gene calls are TRBV7-2 and TRBJ1-2; no reliable D call. This CDR3 comprises 12 residues. Looked up from germline, CDR1 is SGHTA and CDR2 is FQGNSA. V was cut by 6 bases and J by 4 bases, with 9 bases left in between. CDR3 sequence (DNA): TGTGCCAGCAGTACGGATGGCTATGGCTACACCTTC. Its translation is CASSTDGYGYTF.

This clone appeared a few times. The CDR3 spells CASSAGLSNTEAFF. The CDR3 region has the DNA TGTGCCAGCTCAGCGGGACTCTCGAACACTGAAGCTTTCTTT. The rearrangement uses TRBV18 and TRBJ1-1; D is perhaps TRBD1 (5 bases). V lost 5 bases and J lost 1, with 11 bases in between. CDR1 and CDR2 from the germline V gene are KGHSH and LQKENI. The CDR3 consists of 14 residues.

This clone was counted a few times. The chain uses TRBV11-2 and TRBJ2-7; 13 bases are shared with TRBD2. The V gene's germline CDR1 is SGHAT and CDR2 FQNNGV. V lost 5 bases, J lost 2 bases, and 3 bases stayed unmatched. The CDR3 length is 15 residues. CDR3 coding DNA: TGTGCCAGCAGCATCGGGACTAGCGGGACCTACGAGCAGTACTTC. Translated: CASSIGTSGTYEQYF.

This clone was seen a handful of times. This chain links TRBV9 with TRBJ2-5, with 8 nucleotides matching TRBD2. V lost 0 bases and J lost 1; bases outside the gene matches: 5. The CDR3 covers 16 residues. Germline lookup yields CDR1 SGDLS and CDR2 YYNGEE. The CDR3 protein is CASSVDQAGGQETQYF. CDR3 nucleotide sequence: TGTGCCAGCAGCGTAGATCAGGCGGGAGGCCAAGAGACCCAGTACTTC.

There are many counts of this clone. The rearrangement uses TRBV10-3 and TRBJ2-6; the D is unclear. Looked up from germline, CDR1 is ENHRY and CDR2 is SYGVKD. Trimming left V 10 bases short and J 0 bases short, with 7 bases between. The CDR3 covers 13 residues. CDR3 in DNA: TGTGCCACGGAAGTCTCTGGGGCCAACGTCCTGACTTTC. Protein: CATEVSGANVLTF.

This clone was picked up a small number of times. Sequence at one end of the junction differs from germline and may be a read error. The CDR3 reads CASSLTSLAGYTF. The CDR3 bases are TGCGCCAGCAGCTTGACATCTCTGGCTGGCTACACCTTC. The V and J genes are TRBV7-2 and TRBJ1-2; D is ambiguous. Per germline, CDR1 SGHTA and CDR2 FQGNSA. This CDR3 region has 13 residues.

This chain joins TRBV6-1 and TRBJ2-1; 11 positions agree with TRBD2. The CDR3 spans 15 residues. From germline, CDR1 is MNHNS and CDR2 SASEGT. Trimming cost V 7 bases and J 6 bases; bases outside gene matches: 8. The CDR3 is CASTTTSGSVNEQFF. DNA for the CDR3: TGTGCCAGCACCACAACTAGCGGGAGCGTCAATGAGCAGTTCTTC.

In its sample, this clone was seen a few times. This chain uses TRBV5-1 with TRBJ2-7, with TRBD2 matching 12 bases. J was trimmed by 4 bases and V by 4 bases; bases with no gene match: 3. Germline V gene data show CDR1 as SGHRS and CDR2 as YFSETQ. CDR3 length: 14 residues. The CDR3 loop reads CASSRTSGNYEQYF. The CDR3 DNA is TGCGCCAGCAGCCGGACTAGCGGGAATTACGAGCAGTACTTC.

A few counts support this clone. The chain recombines TRBV6-1 with TRBJ2-5; D gene ambiguous. Germline V gives CDR1 MNHNS, CDR2 SASEGT. The CDR3 loop spans 13 amino acids. Deletions cut 4 bases from V and 4 bases from J, with 10 bases between. The CDR3 spells CASSGWGTETQYF. DNA for the CDR3: TGTGCCAGCAGTGGGTGGGGTACAGAGACCCAGTACTTC.

Only a few counts were recorded for this clone. This chain uses TRBV6-5 with TRBJ2-2, with D tentatively TRBD1 or TRBD2 (5 bases each). The CDR3 extends over 15 amino acids. The germline V gene has CDR1 MNHEY and CDR2 SVGAGI. Trimming pared 0 bases from V and 3 bases from J, leaving 8 bases between. The CDR3: CASSYSGRYTGELFF. CDR3 coding DNA: TGTGCCAGCAGTTACTCGGGACGGTACACCGGGGAGCTGTTTTTT.

The chain links TRBV28 to TRBJ2-1, with TRBD2 matching 11 bases. Germline-derived CDR1 and CDR2 are MDHEN and SYDVKM. This CDR3 contains 16 residues. Losses at the gene ends were 6 bases for V and 5 bases for J; bases not matched to a gene: 9. CDR3 residues: CASSPIGTSGNNEQFF. CDR3 nucleotide sequence: TGTGCCAGCAGCCCTATCGGGACTAGCGGAAACAATGAGCAGTTCTTC.

This clone was observed a handful of times. The rearrangement joins TRBV5-5 to TRBJ1-2; no clear D. CDR1 and CDR2 from the germline V gene are SGHKS and YYEKEE (reference sequence). V was trimmed by 4 bases and J by 8 bases, leaving 18 bases between them. This CDR3 is built from 14 residues. The CDR3 sequence: CASSPQSGLRGYTF. The CDR3 nucleotides read TGTGCCAGCAGCCCTCAGTCGGGGTTGCGGGGCTACACCTTC.

The rearrangement joins TRBV19 to TRBJ1-2; weak D call: TRBD1 (5 bases). CDR3 length: 16 amino acids. Germline loops: CDR1 LNHDA, CDR2 SQIVND (reference sequence). Between the trimmed V and J ends, which lost 5 bases and 0 bases, there was a span of 16 bases. The CDR3, as DNA: TGTGCCAGTAGTTCTGATACAGGACACACTAACTATGGCTACACCTTC. This sequence encodes CASSSDTGHTNYGYTF. The full variable domain, in which reference TRBV19 and TRBJ1-2 provide the parts outside the CDR3, is DGGITQSPKYLFRKEGQNVTLSCEQNLNHDAMYWYRQDPGQGLRLIYYSQIVNDFQKGDIAEGYSVSREKKESFPLTVTSAQKNPTAFYLCASSSDTGHTNYGYTFGSGTRLTVV.

The V call is TRBV7-6, the J call TRBJ2-7; 7 bases agree with TRBD1. The V gene end was trimmed by 0 bases and the J gene end by 0 bases; junction bases not matched to a gene: 5. The CDR3 totals 16 residues. Looked up from germline, CDR1 is SGHVS and CDR2 is FNYEAQ. The CDR3 spells CASSLAPGTVSYEQYF. The CDR3 DNA reads as TGTGCCAGCAGCTTAGCCCCGGGGACAGTCTCCTACGAGCAGTACTTC.

The table lists this clone with a few counts. This sequence joins TRBV7-2 and TRBJ2-7, with D possibly being TRBD2 (6 bases). Deletions cut 1 base from V and 2 bases from J, with 18 bases between. CDR1 SGHTA and CDR2 FQGNSA come from the germline V gene. This CDR3 contains 17 residues. CDR3 protein: CASSLGPTGSVAYEQYF. CDR3 bases: TGTGCCAGCAGCTTAGGCCCAACCGGGAGTGTAGCCTACGAGCAGTACTTC. The full variable domain, with the rest looked up from reference TRBV7-2 and TRBJ2-7, is GAGVSQSPSNKVTEKGKDVELRCDPISGHTALYWYRQSLGQGLEFLIYFQGNSAPDKSGLPSDRFSAERTGGSVSTLTIQRTQQEDSAVYLCASSLGPTGSVAYEQYFGPGTRLTVT.

This clone was seen a few times. The J gene is TRBJ1-1, the V gene TRBV15; D is ambiguous. CDR3 size: 13 residues. The V gene's germline CDR1 is LNHNV and CDR2 YYDKDF (reference sequence). V lost 0 bases to trimming and J lost 8 bases, with 10 bases between them. CDR3 DNA: TGTGCCACCAGCAGAGATCCCGCGAGGGAAGCTTTCTTT. Encoded protein: CATSRDPAREAFF. The full variable domain, its missing parts supplied by reference TRBV15 and TRBJ1-1, is DAMVIQNPRYQVTQFGKPVTLSCSQTLNHNVMYWYQQKSSQAPKLLFHYYDKDFNNEADTPDNFQSRRPNTSFCFLDIRSPGLGDTAMYLCATSRDPAREAFFGQGTRLTVV.

This chain links TRBV5-6 with TRBJ1-5; TRBD1 is a possible D gene (6 bases). This CDR3 spans 14 amino acids. Trimming took off 6 bases at V and 0 bases at J, with 10 bases between the two ends. Germline V lookup: CDR1 SGHDT, CDR2 YYEEEE. The DNA of the CDR3 is TGTGCCAGCAACGAGGGGGGTAGCAATCAGCCCCAGCATTTT. Its protein product is CASNEGGSNQPQHF.

This chain's CDR3 is CASSLIPVIQETQYF. The CDR3, as DNA: TGTGCCAGCAGCTTGATCCCAGTGATCCAAGAGACCCAGTACTTC. The chain employs TRBV7-9 and TRBJ2-5; no reliable D call. V lost 3 bases and J 1 base, leaving 12 bases between the germline ends. Per germline, CDR1 SEHNR and CDR2 FQNEAQ (reference sequence). There are 15 residues in the CDR3.

The chain uses TRBV5-1 and TRBJ2-1; TRBD2 aligns across 8 bases. Looked up from germline, CDR1 is SGHRS and CDR2 is YFSETQ. This CDR3 spans 16 amino acids. Trimming removed 3 bases from V and 4 bases from J; junction bases left unmatched: 9. The DNA of the CDR3 is TGCGCCAGCAGCTGGTTGGCTAGCGGGTCTTACAATGAGCAGTTCTTC. Encoded protein: CASSWLASGSYNEQFF.

The chain employs TRBV11-2 and TRBJ2-5; 13 nucleotides line up with TRBD2. Germline V gene data show CDR1 as SGHAT and CDR2 as FQNNGV. The CDR3 runs to 17 residues. The V and J ends lost 4 bases and 7 bases, in that order; junction bases with no gene match: 12. The CDR3 DNA is TGTGCCAGCAGCTCCCATCATTGGACTAGCGGGAGTGGGACCCAGTACTTC. Amino acid sequence: CASSSHHWTSGSGTQYF.